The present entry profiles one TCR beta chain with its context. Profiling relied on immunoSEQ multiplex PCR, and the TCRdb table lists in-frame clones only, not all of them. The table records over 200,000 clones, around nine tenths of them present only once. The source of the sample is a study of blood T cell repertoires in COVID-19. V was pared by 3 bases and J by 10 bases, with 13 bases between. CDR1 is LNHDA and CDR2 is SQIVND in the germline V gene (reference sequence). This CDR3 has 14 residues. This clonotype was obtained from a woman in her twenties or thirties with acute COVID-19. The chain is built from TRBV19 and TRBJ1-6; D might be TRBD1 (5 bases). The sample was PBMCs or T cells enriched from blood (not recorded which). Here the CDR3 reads CASSIQGSSSPLHF. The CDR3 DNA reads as TGTGCCAGTAGTATTCAGGGAAGCTCCTCACCCCTCCACTTT.